The clone carrying this T cell receptor (beta chain) was found a few times. At one end the junction does not follow the germline gene, possibly because of a read error. Healthy Caucasian donors formed the entire cohort. Per germline, CDR1 SNHLY and CDR2 FYNNEI. There are 13 residues in the CDR3. TCRdb re-derived calls from the 5' RACE reads in MiXCR, one entry per CDR3 protein. The sample lists a few hundred thousand distinct CDR3 sequences, about 8.3% occurring once. The data were taken from a study of identical twins. This sample was also put to use in a study of yellow fever vaccine responses in identical twins.

The sample was CD8+ T cells sorted from blood. This rearrangement joins TRBV2 to TRBJ2-3; D unresolved. This sequence originates from a woman aged 18-30 years in good health. The CDR3 reads CASTEISTDTQYF. The CDR3 nucleotides are TGTGCCAGCACTGAAATTAGCACAGATACGCAGTATTTT.